This T cell receptor (beta chain) is drawn from a study of memory CD4+ T cells and cytomegalovirus serostatus. Looking at the study overall: Donors were healthy Belgian adults, under ten CMV seropositive and 20 to 25 seronegative.

The sort gate was single viable CD3+CD4+CD8-CD45RO+ cells for memory CD4+ T cells. This clone was observed a few times. This CDR3 has 17 amino acids. V was shortened by 6 bases and J by 0 bases, with 20 bases between the two germline ends. Germline values: CDR1 MNHEY, CDR2 SMNVEV (reference sequence). Assay: immunoSEQ multiplex PCR; the TCRdb copy retains only in-frame clones and omits some. The data contain about 56,000 clones, about 80% of them singletons. Input material: memory CD4+ T cells from blood. The sequence was obtained from an adult in good health and CMV-seronegative. The chain has TRBV27 and TRBJ1-1, with D unclear. In DNA form, the CDR3 reads TGTGCCAGCAGCCCCAACATCCTACGGTACATGAACACTGAAGCTTTCTTT. Amino acid sequence: CASSPNILRYMNTEAFF.